Below, 12 T cell receptor beta chains from the same sample are listed, as sequenced in a study of response to subunit inactivated influenza vaccine. TCRdb re-called the RT-PCR reads with MiXCR, one entry per CDR3 protein. This sample yields hundreds of thousands of distinct CDR3 sequences, of which about a tenth are seen a single time; less than 15% belongs to the top ten. Sequencing used PBMCs from blood, obtained 45 days after vaccination. The source of these receptors is a man aged 50 or older who received an inactivated influenza vaccine.

This clonotype was seen at least ten times. This sequence joins TRBV7-2 and TRBJ2-5, with TRBD2 identical over 7 bases. J lost 4 bases, V lost 7 bases, and 6 bases had no gene match. Germline values: CDR1 SGHTA, CDR2 FQGNSA. The CDR3 covers 13 residues. The CDR3 reads CASTPGGAETQYF. The DNA for the CDR3 is TGTGCCAGCACCCCGGGGGGAGCAGAGACCCAGTACTTC. The variable domain in full, completed from reference TRBV7-2 and TRBJ2-5, reads GAGVSQSPSNKVTEKGKDVELRCDPISGHTALYWYRQSLGQGLEFLIYFQGNSAPDKSGLPSDRFSAERTGGSVSTLTIQRTQQEDSAVYLCASTPGGAETQYFGPGTRLLVL.

The V gene is TRBV28, the J gene TRBJ2-2, with D possibly being TRBD2 (7 bases). The CDR3 totals 15 residues. Germline loops: CDR1 MDHEN, CDR2 SYDVKM. Between the trimmed V and J ends, which lost 2 bases and 7 bases, there was a span of 14 bases. CDR3 DNA sequence: TGTGCCAGCAGTTTAGTCGGCGGGGGCTACGGGGAGCTGTTTTTT. Protein product: CASSLVGGGYGELFF.

The rearrangement uses TRBV5-1 and TRBJ2-1, with unresolved D. From germline, CDR1 is SGHRS and CDR2 YFSETQ. Trimming took off 0 bases at V and 3 bases at J, with 10 bases between the two ends. The CDR3 runs 15 residues. CDR3 residues: CASSLAEGRYNEQFF. The CDR3 bases are TGCGCCAGCAGCTTGGCGGAAGGTCGCTACAATGAGCAGTTCTTC.

The V gene is TRBV20-1, the J gene TRBJ1-1; no clear D gene. Germline lookup yields CDR1 DFQATT and CDR2 SNEGSKA (reference sequence). The ends were cut back, 0 bases at V and 0 bases at J, with 5 bases in the middle. The CDR3 extends over 13 amino acids. CDR3 loop: CSARDRMNTEAFF. The CDR3 nucleotides read TGCAGTGCTAGAGACAGAATGAACACTGAAGCTTTCTTT.

This clonotype occurred a few times. The chain recombines TRBV3-1 with TRBJ2-7; 8 bases are shared with TRBD2. The ends lost 6 bases at V and 2 bases at J; junction bases unmatched: 9. The length of the CDR3 is 15 residues. Germline assignment: CDR1 LGHDT and CDR2 YNNKEL (reference sequence). CDR3 amino acids: CASSHSGIPPYEQYF. In DNA, the CDR3 is TGTGCCAGCAGTCATAGCGGGATCCCCCCCTACGAGCAGTACTTC.

This clonotype was counted only a few times. V and J are TRBV20-1 and TRBJ2-1; D is possibly TRBD1 (6 bases). V was shortened by 6 bases and J by 5 bases, with 14 bases between the two germline ends. The CDR3 spans 13 residues. The germline CDR1 and CDR2 sequences are DFQATT and SNEGSKA (reference sequence). This chain's CDR3 is CSAPSQGNNEQFF. The DNA of the CDR3 is TGCAGTGCCCCTAGCCAGGGGAACAATGAGCAGTTCTTC.

This clonotype has at least ten counts. The rearrangement uses TRBV2 and TRBJ1-1; D unclear. Trimming removed 1 base from V and 0 bases from J, with 9 bases in between. The CDR3 spans 15 residues. CDR1 is SNHLY and CDR2 is FYNNEI in the germline V gene. CDR3 protein: CASSEDLGMNTEAFF. The CDR3 DNA is TGTGCCAGCAGTGAAGACCTGGGGATGAACACTGAAGCTTTCTTT.

The gene calls are TRBV7-2 and TRBJ2-3; TRBD2 matches 11 bases. The CDR3 has 16 residues. Germline assignment: CDR1 SGHTA and CDR2 FQGNSA. Unmatched junction bases numbered 6, after V lost 1 base and J lost 6 bases. CDR3 amino acids: CASSLGASGGLDTQYF. The CDR3 region has the DNA TGTGCCAGCAGCTTAGGGGCTAGCGGGGGGTTGGATACGCAGTATTTT.

Comment on this clonotype: This may arise from a read error, as a much more abundant clone is one base away. The chain has TRBV20-1 and TRBJ1-5, with D maybe TRBD1 (5 bases). Germline CDR1 is DFQATT and CDR2 is SNEGSKA (reference sequence). CDR3 length equals 13 residues. Trimming shortened V by 6 bases and J by 3 bases, and 12 bases separated the two germline ends. This chain's CDR3 is CSAAGTSNQPQHF. The CDR3 DNA reads as TGCAGTGCGGCCGGGACCTCCAATCAGCCCCAGCATTTT.

V gene TRBV7-9 combines with J gene TRBJ2-7; the D gene could be TRBD1 or TRBD2 (7 bases each). The CDR3 length is 14 residues. The germline V gene encodes CDR1 SEHNR and CDR2 FQNEAQ (reference sequence). V was trimmed by 4 bases and J by 0 bases, leaving 10 bases between them. The CDR3 DNA reads TGTGCCAGCAGCTCAGGGGGGGTCTCCTACGAGCAGTACTTC. As protein: CASSSGGVSYEQYF.

This clonotype came up a few times. The chain links TRBV4-1 to TRBJ1-1; perhaps TRBD1 as D (6 bases). Trimming removed 3 bases at V and 5 bases at J, with 7 bases between. Germline assignment: CDR1 MGHRA and CDR2 YSYEKL. This CDR3 comprises 12 residues. This chain's CDR3 is CASSHTGTEAFF. The CDR3 DNA follows: TGCGCCAGCAGCCACACAGGGACTGAAGCTTTCTTT.

The sample holds a few counts of this clonotype. This chain joins TRBV4-3 and TRBJ1-2, with a weak D call TRBD1 (6 bases). The V end was cut by 1 base, the J end by 5 bases, with 11 bases between. The CDR3 loop spans 14 amino acids. Germline-derived CDR1 and CDR2 are LGHNA and YSLEER. CDR3 coding DNA: TGCGCCAGCAGCCAAGCTGGGGGGCGGTATGGCTACACCTTC. This sequence encodes CASSQAGGRYGYTF.